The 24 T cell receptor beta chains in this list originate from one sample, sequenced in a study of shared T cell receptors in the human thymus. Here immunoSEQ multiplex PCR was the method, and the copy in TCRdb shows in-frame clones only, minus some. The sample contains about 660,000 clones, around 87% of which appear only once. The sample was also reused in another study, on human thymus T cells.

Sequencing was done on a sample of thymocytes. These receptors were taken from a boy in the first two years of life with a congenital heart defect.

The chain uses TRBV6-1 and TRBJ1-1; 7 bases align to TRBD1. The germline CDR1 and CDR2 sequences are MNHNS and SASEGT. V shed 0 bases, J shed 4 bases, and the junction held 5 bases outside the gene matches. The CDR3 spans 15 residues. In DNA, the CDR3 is TGTGCCAGCAGTGAAGCAAGGGGGCTGAGCACTGAAGCTTTCTTT. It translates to CASSEARGLSTEAFF.

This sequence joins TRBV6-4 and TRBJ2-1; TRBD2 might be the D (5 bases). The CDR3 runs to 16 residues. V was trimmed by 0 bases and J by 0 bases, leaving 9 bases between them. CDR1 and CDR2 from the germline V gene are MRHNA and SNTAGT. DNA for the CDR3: TGTGCCAGCAGTGACTCTGGACTGAGCTCCTACAATGAGCAGTTCTTC. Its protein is CASSDSGLSSYNEQFF.

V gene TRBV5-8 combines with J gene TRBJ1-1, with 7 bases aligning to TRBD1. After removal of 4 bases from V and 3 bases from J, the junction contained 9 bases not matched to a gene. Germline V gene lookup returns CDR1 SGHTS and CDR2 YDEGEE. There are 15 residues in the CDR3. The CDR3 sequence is CASSADRREDTEAFF. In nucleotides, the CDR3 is TGTGCCAGCAGCGCGGACAGGCGGGAGGACACTGAAGCTTTCTTT.

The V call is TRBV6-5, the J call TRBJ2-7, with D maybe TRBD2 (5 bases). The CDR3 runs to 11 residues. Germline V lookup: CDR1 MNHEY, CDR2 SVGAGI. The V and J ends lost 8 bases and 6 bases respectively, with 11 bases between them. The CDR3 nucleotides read TGTGCCAGCGGCCACGGGGTCGAGCAGTACTTC. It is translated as CASGHGVEQYF.

CDR3 sequence (DNA): TGTGCCACCGGCGGGGTAGCGGATAAACCGAACACCGGGGAGCTGTTTTTT. Protein sequence: CATGGVADKPNTGELFF. The rearrangement uses TRBV15 and TRBJ2-2; maybe TRBD2 (6 bases). Germline V gene data show CDR1 as LNHNV and CDR2 as YYDKDF (reference sequence). This CDR3 is 17 amino acids long. Deletions cut 8 bases from V and 0 bases from J, with 19 bases between.

The CDR3 protein is CASSPRSGTSGSSDTQYF. CDR3 in DNA: TGCGCCAGCAGCCCCAGGTCTGGGACTAGCGGGAGTTCAGATACGCAGTATTTT. The rearrangement uses TRBV4-3 and TRBJ2-3; 14 positions agree with TRBD2. The CDR3 has 18 amino acids. Germline trimming cut 4 bases from V and 4 bases from J; bases unmatched to any gene: 10. The germline CDR1 and CDR2 sequences are LGHNA and YSLEER.

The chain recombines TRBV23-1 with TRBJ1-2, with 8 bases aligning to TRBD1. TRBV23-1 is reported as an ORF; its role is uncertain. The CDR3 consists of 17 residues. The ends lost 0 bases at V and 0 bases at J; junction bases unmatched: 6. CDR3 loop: CASSQSFGGQANYGYTF. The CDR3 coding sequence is TGCGCCAGCAGTCAATCGTTCGGGGGACAGGCTAACTATGGCTACACCTTC.

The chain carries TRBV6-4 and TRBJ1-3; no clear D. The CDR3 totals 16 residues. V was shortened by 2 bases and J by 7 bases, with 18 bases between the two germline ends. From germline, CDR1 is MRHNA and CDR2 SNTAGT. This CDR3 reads CASSDPCSRGFNTIYF. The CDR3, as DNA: TGTGCCAGCAGTGACCCCTGTTCTCGGGGTTTTAACACCATATATTTT.

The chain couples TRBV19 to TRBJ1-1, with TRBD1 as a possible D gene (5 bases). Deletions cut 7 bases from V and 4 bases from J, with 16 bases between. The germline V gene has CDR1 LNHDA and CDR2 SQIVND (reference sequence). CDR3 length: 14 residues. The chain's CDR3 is CASNRSGLGTEAFF. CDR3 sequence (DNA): TGTGCCAGTAATCGGTCAGGGTTAGGCACTGAAGCTTTCTTT.

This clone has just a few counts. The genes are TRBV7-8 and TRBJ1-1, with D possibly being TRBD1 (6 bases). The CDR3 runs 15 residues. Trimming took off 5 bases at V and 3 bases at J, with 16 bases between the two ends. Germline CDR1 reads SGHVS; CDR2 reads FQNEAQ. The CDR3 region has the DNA TGTGCCAGCAGCCCAGCCGGGACAACGGACACTGAAGCTTTCTTT. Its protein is CASSPAGTTDTEAFF.

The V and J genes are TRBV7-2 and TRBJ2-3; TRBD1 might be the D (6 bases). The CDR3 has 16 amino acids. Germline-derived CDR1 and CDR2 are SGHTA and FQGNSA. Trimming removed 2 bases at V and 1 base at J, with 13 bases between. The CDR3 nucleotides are TGTGCCAGCAGCTTACGGGTGGGACAACGCACAGATACGCAGTATTTT. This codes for CASSLRVGQRTDTQYF.

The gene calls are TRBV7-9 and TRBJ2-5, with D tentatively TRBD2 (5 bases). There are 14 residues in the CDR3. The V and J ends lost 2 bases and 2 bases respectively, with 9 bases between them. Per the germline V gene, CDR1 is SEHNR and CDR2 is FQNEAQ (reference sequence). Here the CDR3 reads CASSLPDFQETQYF. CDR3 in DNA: TGTGCCAGCAGCTTACCGGACTTTCAAGAGACCCAGTACTTC.

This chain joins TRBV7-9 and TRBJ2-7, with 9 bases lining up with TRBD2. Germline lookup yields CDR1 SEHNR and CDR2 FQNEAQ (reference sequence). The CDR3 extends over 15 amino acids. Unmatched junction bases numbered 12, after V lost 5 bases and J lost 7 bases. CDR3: CASSHALAGECEQYF. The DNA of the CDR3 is TGTGCCAGCAGCCACGCATTAGCGGGAGAGTGTGAGCAGTACTTC.

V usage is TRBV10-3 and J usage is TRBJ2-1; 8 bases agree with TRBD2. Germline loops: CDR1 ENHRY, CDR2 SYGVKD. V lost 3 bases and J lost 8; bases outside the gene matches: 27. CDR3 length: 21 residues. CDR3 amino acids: CAISEKFLERGLGLLVDEQFF. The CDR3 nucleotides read TGTGCCATCAGTGAAAAGTTTTTGGAAAGGGGACTAGGGTTACTCGTTGATGAGCAGTTCTTC.

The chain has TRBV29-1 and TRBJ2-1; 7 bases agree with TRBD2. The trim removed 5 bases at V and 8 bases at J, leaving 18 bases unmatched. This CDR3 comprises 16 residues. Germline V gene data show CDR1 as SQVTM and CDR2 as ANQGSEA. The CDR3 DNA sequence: TGCAGCGTTTCTAACCAACGGCGGGAGTCGTGGGATGAGCAGTTCTTC. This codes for CSVSNQRRESWDEQFF.

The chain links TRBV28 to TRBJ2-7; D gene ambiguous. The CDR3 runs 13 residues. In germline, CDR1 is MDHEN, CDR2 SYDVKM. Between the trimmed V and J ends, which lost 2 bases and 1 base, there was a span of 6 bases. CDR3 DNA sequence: TGTGCCAGCAGTTTAGTCGGGTCCTACGAGCAGTACTTC. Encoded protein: CASSLVGSYEQYF.

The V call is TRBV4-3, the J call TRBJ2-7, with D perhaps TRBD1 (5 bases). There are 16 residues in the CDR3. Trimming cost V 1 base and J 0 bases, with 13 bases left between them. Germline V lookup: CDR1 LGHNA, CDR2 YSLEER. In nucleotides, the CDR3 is TGCGCCAGCAGCCAAGGGAGACAGTGGAGCTCCTACGAGCAGTACTTC. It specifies CASSQGRQWSSYEQYF.

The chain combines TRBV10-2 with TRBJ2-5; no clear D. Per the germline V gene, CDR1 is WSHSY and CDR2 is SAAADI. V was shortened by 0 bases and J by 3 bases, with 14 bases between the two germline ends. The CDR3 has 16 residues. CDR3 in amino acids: CASSESVSGLEETQYF. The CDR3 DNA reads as TGCGCCAGCAGTGAGTCCGTAAGTGGGCTGGAAGAGACCCAGTACTTC.

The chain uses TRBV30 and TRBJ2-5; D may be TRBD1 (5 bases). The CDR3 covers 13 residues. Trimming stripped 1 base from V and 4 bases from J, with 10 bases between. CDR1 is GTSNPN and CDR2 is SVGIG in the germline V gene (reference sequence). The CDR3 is CAWSEGARETQYF. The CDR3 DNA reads TGTGCCTGGAGTGAAGGGGCTCGAGAGACCCAGTACTTC.

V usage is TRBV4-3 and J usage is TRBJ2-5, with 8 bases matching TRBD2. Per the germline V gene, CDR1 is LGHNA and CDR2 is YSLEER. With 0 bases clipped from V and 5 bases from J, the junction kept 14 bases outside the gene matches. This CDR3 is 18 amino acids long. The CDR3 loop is CASSQESGRAVSMETQYF. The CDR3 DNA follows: TGCGCCAGCAGCCAAGAATCCGGGAGGGCCGTAAGTATGGAGACCCAGTACTTC.

This chain's CDR3 is CASSPGTSGGRGEQYF. For the CDR3, the DNA is TGTGCCAGCAGCCCTGGGACTAGCGGGGGGAGGGGCGAGCAGTACTTC. This chain uses TRBV11-2 with TRBJ2-7, with 15 bases fitting TRBD2. CDR3 size: 16 residues. With 5 bases clipped from V and 6 bases from J, the junction kept 8 bases outside the gene matches. Germline V gene lookup returns CDR1 SGHAT and CDR2 FQNNGV.

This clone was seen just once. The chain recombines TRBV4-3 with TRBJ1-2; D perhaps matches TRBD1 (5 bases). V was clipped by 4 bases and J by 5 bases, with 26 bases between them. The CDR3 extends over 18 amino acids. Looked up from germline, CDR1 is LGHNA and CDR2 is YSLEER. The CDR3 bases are TGCGCCAGCAGCCTCCTCAGGGTGGAGGGGCCCTCCGGGTATGGCTACACCTTC. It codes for CASSLLRVEGPSGYGYTF.

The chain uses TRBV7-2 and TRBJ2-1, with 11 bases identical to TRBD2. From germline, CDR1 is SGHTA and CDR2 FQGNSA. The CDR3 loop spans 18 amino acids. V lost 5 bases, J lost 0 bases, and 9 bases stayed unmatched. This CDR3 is CASSQTSGRPSSYNEQFF. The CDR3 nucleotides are TGTGCCAGCAGCCAAACTAGCGGGAGACCCAGCTCCTACAATGAGCAGTTCTTC.

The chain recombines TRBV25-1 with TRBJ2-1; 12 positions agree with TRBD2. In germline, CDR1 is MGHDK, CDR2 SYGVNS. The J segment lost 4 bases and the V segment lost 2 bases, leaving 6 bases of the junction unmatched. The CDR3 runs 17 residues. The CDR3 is CASSEGTSGGSYNEQFF. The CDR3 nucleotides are TGTGCCAGCAGTGAAGGCACTAGCGGGGGGAGTTACAATGAGCAGTTCTTC.